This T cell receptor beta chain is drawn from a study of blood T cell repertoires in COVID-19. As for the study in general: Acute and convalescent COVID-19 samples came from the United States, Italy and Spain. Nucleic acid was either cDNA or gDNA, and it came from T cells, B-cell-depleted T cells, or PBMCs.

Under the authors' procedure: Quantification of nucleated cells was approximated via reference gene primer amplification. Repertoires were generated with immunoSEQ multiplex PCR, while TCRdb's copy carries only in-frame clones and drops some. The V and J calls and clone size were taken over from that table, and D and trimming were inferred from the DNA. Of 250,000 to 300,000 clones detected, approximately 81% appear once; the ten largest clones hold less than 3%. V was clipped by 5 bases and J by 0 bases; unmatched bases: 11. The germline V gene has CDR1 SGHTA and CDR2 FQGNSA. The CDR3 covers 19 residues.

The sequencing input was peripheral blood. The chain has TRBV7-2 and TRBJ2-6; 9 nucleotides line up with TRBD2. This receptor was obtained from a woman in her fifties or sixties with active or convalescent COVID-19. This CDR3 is CASSPFGTSRNSGANVLTF. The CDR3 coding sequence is TGTGCCAGCAGCCCATTTGGGACTAGCCGAAACTCTGGGGCCAACGTCCTGACTTTC. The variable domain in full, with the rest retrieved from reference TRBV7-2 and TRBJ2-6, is GAGVSQSPSNKVTEKGKDVELRCDPISGHTALYWYRQSLGQGLEFLIYFQGNSAPDKSGLPSDRFSAERTGGSVSTLTIQRTQQEDSAVYLCASSPFGTSRNSGANVLTFGAGSRLTVL.